This T cell receptor (beta chain) was retrieved from a study of blood T cells in healthy people across ages. The CDR3 runs to 15 residues. Trimming removed 6 bases from V and 5 bases from J; junction bases left unmatched: 7. Germline CDR1 is SGHVS and CDR2 is FQNEAQ. The second PCR ran about 6 to 12 cycles with a sample-barcoded 5' primer and J-beta primers. MiXCR was run by TCRdb on the 5' RACE reads, yielding one entry per CDR3 protein. This sample has hundreds of thousands of distinct CDR3 sequences, with about 27% found just once. These data were likewise used in another study, on T cells of mothers and their children.

The chain recombines TRBV7-8 with TRBJ2-1; 10 positions agree with TRBD2. The sequence was obtained from a boy aged 2 to 10 in good health. The sample taken for sequencing was blood. The CDR3: CASRFSGGPNNEQFF. CDR3 nucleotides: TGTGCCAGCAGATTTAGCGGGGGGCCCAACAATGAGCAGTTCTTC.